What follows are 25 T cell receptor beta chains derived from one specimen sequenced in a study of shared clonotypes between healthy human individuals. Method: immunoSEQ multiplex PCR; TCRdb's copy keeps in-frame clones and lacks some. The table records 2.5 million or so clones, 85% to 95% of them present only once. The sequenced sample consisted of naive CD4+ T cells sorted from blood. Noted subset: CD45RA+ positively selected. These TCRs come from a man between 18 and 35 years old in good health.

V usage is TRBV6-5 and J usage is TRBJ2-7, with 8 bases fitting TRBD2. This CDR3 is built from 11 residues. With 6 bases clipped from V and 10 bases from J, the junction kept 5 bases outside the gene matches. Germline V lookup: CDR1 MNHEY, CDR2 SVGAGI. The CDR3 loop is CASSRGGLQYF. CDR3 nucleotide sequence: TGTGCCAGCAGCCGCGGGGGGTTACAGTACTTC.

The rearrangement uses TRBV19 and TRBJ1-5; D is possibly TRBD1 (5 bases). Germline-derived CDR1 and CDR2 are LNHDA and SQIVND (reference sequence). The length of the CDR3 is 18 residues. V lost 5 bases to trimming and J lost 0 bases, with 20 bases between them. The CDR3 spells CASSSQGPNLYSNQPQHF. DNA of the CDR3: TGTGCCAGTAGTTCCCAGGGCCCCAACCTCTATAGCAATCAGCCCCAGCATTTT.

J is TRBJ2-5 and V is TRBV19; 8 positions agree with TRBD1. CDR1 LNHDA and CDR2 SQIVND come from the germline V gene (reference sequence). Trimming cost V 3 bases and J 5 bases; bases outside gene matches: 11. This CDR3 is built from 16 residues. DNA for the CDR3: TGTGCCAGTAGTATCGGGGACAGGAATCTTCGGGAGACCCAGTACTTC. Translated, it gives CASSIGDRNLRETQYF.

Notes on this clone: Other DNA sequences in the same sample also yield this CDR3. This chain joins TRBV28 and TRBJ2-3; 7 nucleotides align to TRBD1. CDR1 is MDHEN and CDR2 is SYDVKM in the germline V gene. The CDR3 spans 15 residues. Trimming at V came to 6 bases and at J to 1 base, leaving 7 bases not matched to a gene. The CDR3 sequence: CASSSGGEGTDTQYF. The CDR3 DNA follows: TGTGCCAGCAGCTCAGGGGGAGAAGGCACAGATACGCAGTATTTT. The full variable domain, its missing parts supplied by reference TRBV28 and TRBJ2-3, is DVKVTQSSRYLVKRTGEKVFLECVQDMDHENMFWYRQDPGLGLRLIYFSYDVKMKEKGDIPEGYSVSREKKERFSLILESASTNQTSMYLCASSSGGEGTDTQYFGPGTRLTVL.

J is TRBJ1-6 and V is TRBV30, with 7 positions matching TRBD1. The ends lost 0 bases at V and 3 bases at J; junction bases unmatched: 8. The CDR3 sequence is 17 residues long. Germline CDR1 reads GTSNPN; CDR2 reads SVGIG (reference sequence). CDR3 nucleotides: TGTGCCTGGAGTGTGTCCAGGGGGTTGAACTATAATTCACCCCTCCACTTT. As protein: CAWSVSRGLNYNSPLHF.

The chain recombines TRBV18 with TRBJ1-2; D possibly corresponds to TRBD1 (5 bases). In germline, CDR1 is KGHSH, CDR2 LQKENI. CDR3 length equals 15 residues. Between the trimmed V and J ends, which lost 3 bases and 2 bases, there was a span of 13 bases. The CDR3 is CASSPSSEGNYGYTF. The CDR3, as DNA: TGTGCCAGCTCACCGTCCTCGGAGGGGAACTATGGCTACACCTTC.

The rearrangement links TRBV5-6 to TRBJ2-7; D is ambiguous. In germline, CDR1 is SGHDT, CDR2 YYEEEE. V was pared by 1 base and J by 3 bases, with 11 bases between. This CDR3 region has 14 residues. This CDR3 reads CASSLLWVGYEQYF. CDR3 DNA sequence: TGTGCCAGCAGCTTGTTATGGGTTGGCTACGAGCAGTACTTC.

CDR3 protein: CASSRNRVSVYEQYF. In DNA form, the CDR3 reads TGTGCCAGCAGCCGAAACAGGGTGTCCGTCTACGAGCAGTACTTC. This sequence joins TRBV16 and TRBJ2-7, with D tentatively TRBD1 (6 bases). The germline V gene has CDR1 KGHSY and CDR2 FQNENV. Trimming shortened V by 4 bases and J by 3 bases, and 16 bases separated the two germline ends. The CDR3 consists of 15 residues.

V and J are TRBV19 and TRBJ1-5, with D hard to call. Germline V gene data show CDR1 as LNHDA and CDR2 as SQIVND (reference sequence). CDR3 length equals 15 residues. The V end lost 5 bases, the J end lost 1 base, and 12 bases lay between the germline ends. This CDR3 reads CASSGTSRSNQPQHF. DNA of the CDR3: TGTGCCAGTAGTGGAACATCACGGAGCAATCAGCCCCAGCATTTT. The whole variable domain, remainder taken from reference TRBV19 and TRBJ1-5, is DGGITQSPKYLFRKEGQNVTLSCEQNLNHDAMYWYRQDPGQGLRLIYYSQIVNDFQKGDIAEGYSVSREKKESFPLTVTSAQKNPTAFYLCASSGTSRSNQPQHFGDGTRLSIL.

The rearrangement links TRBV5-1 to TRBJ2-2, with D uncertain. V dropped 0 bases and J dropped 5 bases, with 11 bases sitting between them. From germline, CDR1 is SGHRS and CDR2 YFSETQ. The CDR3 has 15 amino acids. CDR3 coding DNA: TGCGCCAGCAGCTTGGATGGGGATTGGACCGGGGAGCTGTTTTTT. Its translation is CASSLDGDWTGELFF.

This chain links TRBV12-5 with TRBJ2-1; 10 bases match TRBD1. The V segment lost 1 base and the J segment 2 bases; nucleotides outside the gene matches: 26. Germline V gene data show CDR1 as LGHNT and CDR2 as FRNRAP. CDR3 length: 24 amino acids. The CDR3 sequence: CASGLATPFPRRDRGVEAYNEQFF. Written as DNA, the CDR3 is TGTGCTAGTGGTTTGGCAACCCCCTTTCCCAGGCGGGACAGGGGCGTGGAGGCCTACAATGAGCAGTTCTTC.

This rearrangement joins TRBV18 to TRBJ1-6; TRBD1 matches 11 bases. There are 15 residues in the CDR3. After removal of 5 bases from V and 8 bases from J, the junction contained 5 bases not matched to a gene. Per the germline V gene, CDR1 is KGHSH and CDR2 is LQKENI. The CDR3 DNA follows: TGTGCCAGCTCAACGCGGACAGGGGGCGATTCACCCCTCCACTTT. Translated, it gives CASSTRTGGDSPLHF.

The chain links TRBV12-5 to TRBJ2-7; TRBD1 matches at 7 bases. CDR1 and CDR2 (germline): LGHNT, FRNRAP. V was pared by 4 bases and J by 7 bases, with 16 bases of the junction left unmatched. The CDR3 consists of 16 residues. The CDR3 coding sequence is TGTGCTAGTGGTTGGGACACAGGGGACCTCTTGAGGGAGCAGTACTTC. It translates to CASGWDTGDLLREQYF. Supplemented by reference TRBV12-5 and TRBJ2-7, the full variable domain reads DARVTQTPRHKVTEMGQEVTMRCQPILGHNTVFWYRQTMMQGLELLAYFRNRAPLDDSGMPKDRFSAEMPDATLATLKIQPSEPRDSAVYFCASGWDTGDLLREQYFGPGTRLTVT.

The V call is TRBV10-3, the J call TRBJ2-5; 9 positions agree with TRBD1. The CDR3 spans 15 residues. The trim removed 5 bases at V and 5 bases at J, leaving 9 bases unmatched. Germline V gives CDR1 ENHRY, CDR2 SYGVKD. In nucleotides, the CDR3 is TGTGCCATCAGTTTGGACAGGGGAGGGGGCGAGACCCAGTACTTC. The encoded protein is CAISLDRGGGETQYF.

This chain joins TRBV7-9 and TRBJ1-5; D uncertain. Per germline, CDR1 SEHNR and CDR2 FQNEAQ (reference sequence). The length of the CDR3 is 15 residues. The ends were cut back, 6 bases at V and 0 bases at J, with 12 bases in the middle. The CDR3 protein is CASSPPGDSNQPQHF. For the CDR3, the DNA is TGTGCCAGCAGTCCGCCCGGAGATAGCAATCAGCCCCAGCATTTT.

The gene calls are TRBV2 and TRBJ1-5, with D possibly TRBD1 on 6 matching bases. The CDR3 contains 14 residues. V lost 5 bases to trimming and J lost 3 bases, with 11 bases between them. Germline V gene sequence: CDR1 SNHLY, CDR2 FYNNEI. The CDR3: CASSTDRNNQPQHF. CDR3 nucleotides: TGTGCCAGCAGTACAGACAGGAACAATCAGCCCCAGCATTTT.

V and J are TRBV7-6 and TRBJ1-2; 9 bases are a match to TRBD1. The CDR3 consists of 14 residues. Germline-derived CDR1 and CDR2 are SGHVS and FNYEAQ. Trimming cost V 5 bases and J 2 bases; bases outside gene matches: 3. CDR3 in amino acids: CASSRGQGNYGYTF. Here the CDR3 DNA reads TGTGCCAGCAGCCGCGGACAGGGGAACTATGGCTACACCTTC.

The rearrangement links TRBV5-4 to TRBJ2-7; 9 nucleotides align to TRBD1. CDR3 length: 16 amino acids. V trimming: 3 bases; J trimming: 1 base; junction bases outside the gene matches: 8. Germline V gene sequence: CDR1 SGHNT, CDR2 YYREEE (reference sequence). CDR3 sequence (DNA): TGTGCCAGCAGCTCGGGACAGGGAATCCTTTCCTACGAGCAGTACTTC. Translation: CASSSGQGILSYEQYF. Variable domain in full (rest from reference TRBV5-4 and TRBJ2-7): ETGVTQSPTHLIKTRGQQVTLRCSSQSGHNTVSWYQQALGQGPQFIFQYYREEENGRGNFPPRFSGLQFPNYSSELNVNALELDDSALYLCASSSGQGILSYEQYFGPGTRLTVT.

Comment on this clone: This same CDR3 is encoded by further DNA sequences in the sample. The CDR3 nucleotides read TGTGCCTGGAACGGCCAGGGTGGGGAAAAACTGTTTTTT. It specifies CAWNGQGGEKLFF. V is TRBV30 and J is TRBJ1-4; TRBD1 might be the D (5 bases). Trimming removed 4 bases at V and 8 bases at J, with 14 bases between. This CDR3 has 13 residues. Germline lookup yields CDR1 GTSNPN and CDR2 SVGIG (reference sequence). The full variable domain, rest sourced from reference TRBV30 and TRBJ1-4, is SQTIHQWPATLVQPVGSPLSLECTVEGTSNPNLYWYRQAAGRGLQLLFYSVGIGQISSEVPQNLSASRPQDRQFILSSKKLLLSDSGFYLCAWNGQGGEKLFFGSGTQLSVL.

This CDR3 reads CASRDDRSNQPQHF. The CDR3 DNA follows: TGCGCCAGCAGAGACGACAGAAGCAATCAGCCCCAGCATTTT. V usage is TRBV10-2 and J usage is TRBJ1-5; D is perhaps TRBD1 (5 bases). The germline CDR1 and CDR2 sequences are WSHSY and SAAADI. The V gene lost 6 bases and the J gene lost 1 base, with 10 bases spanning the gap. The CDR3 length is 14 residues.

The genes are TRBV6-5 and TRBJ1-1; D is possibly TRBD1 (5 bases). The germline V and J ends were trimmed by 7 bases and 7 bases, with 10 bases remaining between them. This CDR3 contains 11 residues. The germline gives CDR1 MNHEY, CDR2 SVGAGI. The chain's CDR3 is CASIRQYEAFF. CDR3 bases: TGTGCCAGCATTCGACAGTATGAAGCTTTCTTT.

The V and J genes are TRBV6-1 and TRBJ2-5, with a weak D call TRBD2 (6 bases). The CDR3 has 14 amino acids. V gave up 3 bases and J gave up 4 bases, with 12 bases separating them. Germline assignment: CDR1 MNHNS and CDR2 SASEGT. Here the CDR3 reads CASSERLGGETQYF. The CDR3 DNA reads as TGTGCCAGCAGTGAGCGGCTCGGGGGAGAGACCCAGTACTTC.

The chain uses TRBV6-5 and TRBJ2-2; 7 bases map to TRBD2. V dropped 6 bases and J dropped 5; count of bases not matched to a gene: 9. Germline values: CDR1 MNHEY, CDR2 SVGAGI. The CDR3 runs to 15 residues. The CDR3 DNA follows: TGTGCCAGCAGCCGGAATGGGGGAGGGACCGGGGAGCTGTTTTTT. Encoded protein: CASSRNGGGTGELFF.

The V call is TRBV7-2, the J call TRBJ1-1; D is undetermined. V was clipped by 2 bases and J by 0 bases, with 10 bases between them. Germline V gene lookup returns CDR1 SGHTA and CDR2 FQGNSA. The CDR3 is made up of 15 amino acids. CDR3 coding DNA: TGTGCCAGCAGCTTAAACAGCGGCATGAACACTGAAGCTTTCTTT. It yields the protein CASSLNSGMNTEAFF. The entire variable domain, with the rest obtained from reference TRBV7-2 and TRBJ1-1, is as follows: GAGVSQSPSNKVTEKGKDVELRCDPISGHTALYWYRQSLGQGLEFLIYFQGNSAPDKSGLPSDRFSAERTGGSVSTLTIQRTQQEDSAVYLCASSLNSGMNTEAFFGQGTRLTVV.

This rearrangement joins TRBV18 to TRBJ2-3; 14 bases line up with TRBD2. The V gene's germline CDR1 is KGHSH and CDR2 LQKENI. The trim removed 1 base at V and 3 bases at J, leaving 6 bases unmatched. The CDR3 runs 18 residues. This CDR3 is CASSPQMGLAGATDTQYF. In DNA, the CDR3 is TGTGCCAGCTCACCACAGATGGGACTAGCGGGAGCTACAGATACGCAGTATTTT.